This is a list of T cell receptor beta chains from one sample in a study of blood T cell repertoires in COVID-19. TCRdb's table, derived via immunoSEQ multiplex PCR, lists solely in-frame clones and lacks some. This sample has a few hundred thousand clones, with roughly 88% found just once. The sample taken for sequencing was peripheral blood. The receptors originated from a woman in her 40s who had recovered from COVID-19. CDR3s include the opening cysteine and the closing phenylalanine or tryptophan. Each record gives: J gene, clone size, D gene, V gene, CDR3 protein, CDR3 DNA. The D gene is left open where the match is weak. Clone size is given for some rows only: seen once, a few or many times, or a class if the clone is expanded.

TRBJ2-1	NA	NA	TRBV3-1/TRBV3-2	CASSHPGVGEQFF	TGTGCCAGCAGCCATCCAGGGGTCGGTGAGCAGTTCTTC
TRBJ1-5	once	NA	TRBV7-2	CASSTGSGQPQHF	TGTGCCAGCAGCACAGGGTCGGGACAGCCCCAGCATTTT
TRBJ1-2	few	NA	TRBV4-2	CASSQVAEGDGYTF	TGTGCCAGCAGCCAAGTTGCGGAAGGTGATGGCTACACCTTC
TRBJ2-5	NA	NA	TRBV6-6	CATNRWKETQYF	TGTGCCACCAACAGGTGGAAAGAGACCCAGTACTTC
TRBJ2-7	NA	TRBD1	TRBV15	CATSRVTGTGDYEQYF	TGTGCCACCAGCAGAGTTACTGGGACAGGGGACTACGAGCAGTACTTC
TRBJ2-5	NA	TRBD1	TRBV5-1	CASSLGGQDVTQYF	TGCGCCAGCAGCTTGGGGGGACAGGACGTGACCCAGTACTTC
TRBJ1-1	NA	TRBD1	TRBV3-1/TRBV3-2	CASSQGGTDFEAFF	TGTGCCAGCAGCCAAGGCGGGACAGATTTTGAAGCTTTCTTT
TRBJ1-1	NA	TRBD1	TRBV5-1	CASSSPTGGRTEAFF	TGCGCCAGCAGTTCACCGACAGGGGGTAGGACTGAAGCTTTCTTT
TRBJ2-7	NA	TRBD1	TRBV18	CASSPRAGGDVHEQYF	TGTGCCAGCTCACCACGGGCAGGGGGCGATGTCCACGAGCAGTACTTC
TRBJ1-1	many	NA	TRBV11-3	CASSLGGDLNTEAFF	TGTGCCAGCAGCTTAGGAGGGGACTTGAACACTGAAGCTTTCTTT
TRBJ2-2	few	TRBD2	TRBV18	CASSRGLAGGANTGELFF	TGTGCCAGCTCCCGCGGACTAGCGGGGGGCGCGAACACCGGGGAGCTGTTTTTT
TRBJ2-3	NA	NA	TRBV7-7	CASSPLLSTDTQYF	TGTGCTAGCAGCCCACTATTGAGCACAGATACGCAGTATTTT
TRBJ2-3	once	TRBD2	TRBV27	CASSPRTSGYTDTQYF	TGTGCCAGCAGTCCGCGGACTAGCGGTTACACAGATACGCAGTATTTT
TRBJ1-4	NA	TRBD1	TRBV3-1/TRBV3-2	CASRGQGSEKLFF	TGTGCCAGTAGGGGACAGGGTTCTGAAAAACTGTTTTTT
TRBJ1-2	NA	NA	TRBV6-1	CASSEAETVWFSGYTF	TGTGCCAGCAGTGAAGCAGAGACAGTGTGGTTTTCTGGCTACACCTTC
TRBJ2-1	NA	TRBD1	TRBV28	CASSRGQLPYNEQFF	TGTGCCAGCAGCAGGGGACAGCTTCCCTACAATGAGCAGTTCTTC
TRBJ1-1	NA	NA	TRBV11-3	CASSLRQVTEAFF	TGTGCCAGCAGCCTCCGACAGGTGACGGAAGCTTTCTTT
TRBJ1-6	NA	NA	TRBV14	CASSHSRSSYNSPLHF	TGTGCCAGCAGCCACTCCCGGAGCTCCTATAATTCACCCCTCCACTTT
TRBJ1-3	NA	TRBD1	TRBV10-3	CAISETGGAGNTIYF	TGTGCCATCAGTGAAACAGGGGGCGCCGGAAACACCATATATTTT
TRBJ2-4	NA	NA	TRBV2	CASRTDSFYIQYF	TGTGCCAGCAGGACGGACAGTTTCTACATTCAGTACTTC
TRBJ2-7	NA	TRBD2	TRBV18	CASSPGTSGSHEQYF	TGTGCCAGCTCACCTGGGACTAGCGGGTCCCACGAGCAGTACTTC
TRBJ1-5	NA	TRBD1	TRBV28	CASSLGQGGQPQHF	TGTGCCAGCAGTTTAGGGCAGGGGGGACAGCCCCAGCATTTT
TRBJ1-5	NA	NA	TRBV19	CASSIVEGNQPQHF	TGTGCCAGTAGTATAGTTGAGGGCAATCAGCCCCAGCATTTT
TRBJ2-2	NA	TRBD1	TRBV2	CASSRQGMNTGELFF	TGTGCCAGCAGCAGACAGGGGATGAACACCGGGGAGCTGTTTTTT
TRBJ2-7	NA	TRBD1	TRBV3-1/TRBV3-2	CASYNSGTEINYEQYF	TGTGCCAGCTATAATTCCGGGACAGAGATAAACTACGAGCAGTACTTC
TRBJ1-2	NA	NA	TRBV5-6	CASSLFSGLTGYTF	TGTGCCAGCAGCTTGTTCTCAGGTCTTACCGGCTACACCTTC
TRBJ1-1	NA	NA	TRBV10-3	CATTQGSSAFF	TGTGCCACTACGCAGGGTTCGAGTGCTTTCTTT
TRBJ1-1	NA	TRBD1	TRBV3-1/TRBV3-2	CASSATGGTEAFF	TGTGCCAGCAGCGCCACAGGGGGCACTGAAGCTTTCTTT
TRBJ2-5	NA	TRBD1	TRBV3-1/TRBV3-2	CASSQDQTGPGTQYF	TGTGCCAGCAGCCAAGATCAGACAGGGCCAGGGACCCAGTACTTC
TRBJ2-3	many	TRBD2	TRBV15	CATSGERGSTDTQYF	TGTGCCACCAGCGGGGAGCGGGGGAGCACAGATACGCAGTATTTT
TRBJ2-2	once	NA	TRBV6-1	CASSEALLGRVGTGELFF	TGTGCCAGCAGTGAAGCGCTTCTGGGCAGGGTGGGCACCGGGGAGCTGTTTTTT
TRBJ1-2	once	NA	TRBV10-3	CAITLGAGVNYGYTF	TGTGCCATCACCCTCGGGGCAGGGGTTAACTATGGCTACACCTTC
TRBJ2-7	NA	TRBD1	TRBV27	CASRDRAILTKSYEQYF	TGTGCCAGCCGGGACAGGGCTATCCTAACGAAATCCTACGAGCAGTACTTC
TRBJ1-1	NA	NA	TRBV7-2	CASSSAQGRLGAFF	TGTGCCAGCAGCTCAGCCCAGGGCCGCCTGGGGGCTTTCTTT
TRBJ1-3	NA	TRBD1	TRBV4-2	CASSQEGTGMLGNTIYF	TGTGCCAGCAGCCAAGAGGGGACAGGCATGCTCGGGAACACCATATATTTT
TRBJ1-3	NA	TRBD1	TRBV6-6	CASSPEEGGLSGNTIYF	TGTGCCAGCAGTCCAGAAGAAGGGGGCCTGTCTGGAAACACCATATATTTT
TRBJ2-7	NA	NA	TRBV6-5	CASSYSTGTGEQYF	TGTGCCAGCAGTTACTCGACCGGGACTGGGGAGCAGTACTTC
TRBJ1-2	once	NA	TRBV7-8	CASSLVGGALRLYGYTF	TGTGCCAGCAGCTTAGTGGGCGGGGCTCTGAGGCTCTATGGCTACACCTTC
TRBJ1-1	NA	TRBD1	TRBV5-1	CASSLVGNRGTEAFF	TGCGCCAGCAGCTTGGTAGGTAACAGGGGCACTGAAGCTTTCTTT
TRBJ1-5	NA	TRBD1	TRBV6-6	CASSYVTGNQPQHF	TGTGCCAGCAGTTACGTGACAGGGAATCAGCCCCAGCATTTT
TRBJ2-5	NA	NA	TRBV11-3	CASSLGLGAGIQETQYF	TGTGCCAGCAGCTTAGGTTTAGGGGCTGGGATACAAGAGACCCAGTACTTC
TRBJ1-5	NA	NA	TRBV2	CASRTLNQPQHF	TGTGCCAGCCGAACATTGAATCAGCCCCAGCATTTT
TRBJ2-3	NA	TRBD1	TRBV10-3	CAIRPRQGTTDTQYF	TGTGCCATCAGGCCCCGACAGGGGACGACAGATACGCAGTATTTT
TRBJ2-5	NA	TRBD1	TRBV9	CASSAGQGTNQETQYF	TGTGCCAGCAGCGCTGGACAGGGAACAAACCAAGAGACCCAGTACTTC
TRBJ1-1	NA	TRBD1	TRBV4-3	CASSQGYQDRGPEAFF	TGCGCCAGCAGCCAAGGATATCAAGACAGGGGACCTGAAGCTTTCTTT
TRBJ2-1	NA	NA	TRBV6-5	CASSYDTPSYNEQFF	TGTGCCAGCAGTTACGACACGCCGTCCTACAATGAGCAGTTCTTC
TRBJ1-1	NA	TRBD1	TRBV7-8	CASSLKTGKAFF	TGTGCCAGCAGCTTGAAGACAGGGAAAGCTTTCTTT
TRBJ2-6	NA	TRBD1	TRBV18	CASSPLNAGTEAGANVLTF	TGTGCCAGCTCACCCCTCAACGCCGGGACAGAAGCTGGGGCCAACGTCCTGACTTTC
TRBJ1-1	NA	NA	TRBV5-1	CASSRQTNTEAFF	TGCGCCAGCAGCCGACAGACGAACACTGAAGCTTTCTTT
TRBJ2-1	many	NA	TRBV6-1	CASSEAVHVNEQFF	TGTGCCAGCAGTGAAGCGGTACACGTCAATGAGCAGTTCTTC
TRBJ2-5	NA	TRBD1	TRBV7-9	CASSRSGTGVGETQYF	TGTGCCAGCAGCCGATCTGGGACAGGGGTTGGAGAGACCCAGTACTTC
TRBJ2-1	NA	NA	TRBV2	CASTLGGRNEQFF	TGTGCCAGCACCCTCGGGGGTCGGAATGAGCAGTTCTTC
TRBJ2-7	NA	TRBD1	TRBV18	CASSPGQGDTYEQYF	TGTGCCAGCTCACCTGGACAGGGGGATACCTACGAGCAGTACTTC
TRBJ2-7	NA	NA	TRBV11-2	CASSLASSYEQYF	TGTGCCAGCAGCTTGGCCTCTTCCTACGAGCAGTACTTC
TRBJ1-5	NA	NA	TRBV6-5	CASTSLGGTQHF	TGTGCCAGCACCTCCCTGGGGGGTACCCAGCATTTT